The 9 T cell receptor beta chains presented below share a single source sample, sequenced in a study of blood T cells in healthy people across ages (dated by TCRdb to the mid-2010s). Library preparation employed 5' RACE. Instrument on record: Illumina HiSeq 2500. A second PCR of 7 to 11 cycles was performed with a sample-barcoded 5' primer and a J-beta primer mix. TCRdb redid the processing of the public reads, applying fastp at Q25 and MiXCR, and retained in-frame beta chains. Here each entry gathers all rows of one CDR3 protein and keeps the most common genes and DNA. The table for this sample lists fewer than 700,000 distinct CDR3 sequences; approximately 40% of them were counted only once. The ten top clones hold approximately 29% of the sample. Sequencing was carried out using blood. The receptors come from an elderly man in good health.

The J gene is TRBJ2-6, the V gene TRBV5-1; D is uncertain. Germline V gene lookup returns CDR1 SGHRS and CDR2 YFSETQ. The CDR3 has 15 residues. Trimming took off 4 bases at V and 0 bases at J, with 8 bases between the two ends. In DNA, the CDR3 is TGCGCCAGCAGCCCCGAAACCTCTGGGGCCAACGTCCTGACTTTC. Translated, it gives CASSPETSGANVLTF.

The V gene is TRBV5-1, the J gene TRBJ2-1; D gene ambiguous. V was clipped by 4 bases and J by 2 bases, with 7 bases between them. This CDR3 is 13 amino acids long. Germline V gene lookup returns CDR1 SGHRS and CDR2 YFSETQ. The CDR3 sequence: CASSAYAYNEQFF. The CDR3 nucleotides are TGCGCCAGCAGCGCGTATGCCTACAATGAGCAGTTCTTC. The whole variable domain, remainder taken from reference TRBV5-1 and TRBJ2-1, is KAGVTQTPRYLIKTRGQQVTLSCSPISGHRSVSWYQQTPGQGLQFLFEYFSETQRNKGNFPGRFSGRQFSNSRSEMNVSTLELGDSALYLCASSAYAYNEQFFGPGTRLTVL.

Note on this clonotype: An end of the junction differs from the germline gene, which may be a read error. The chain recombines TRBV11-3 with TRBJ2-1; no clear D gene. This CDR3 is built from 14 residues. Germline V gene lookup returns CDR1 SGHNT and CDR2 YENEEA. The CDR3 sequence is CASSVEARNNEQFF. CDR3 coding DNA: TGTGCCAGCAGCGTAGAAGCCAGGAACAATGAGCAGTTCTTC.

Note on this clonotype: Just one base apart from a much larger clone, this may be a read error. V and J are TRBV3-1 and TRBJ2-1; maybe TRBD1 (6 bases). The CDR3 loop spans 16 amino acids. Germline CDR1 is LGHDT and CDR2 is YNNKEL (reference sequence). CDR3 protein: CASSLGQTSSCNEQFF. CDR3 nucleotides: TGTGCCAGCAGCCTCGGACAGACGAGCTCCTGCAATGAGCAGTTCTTC.

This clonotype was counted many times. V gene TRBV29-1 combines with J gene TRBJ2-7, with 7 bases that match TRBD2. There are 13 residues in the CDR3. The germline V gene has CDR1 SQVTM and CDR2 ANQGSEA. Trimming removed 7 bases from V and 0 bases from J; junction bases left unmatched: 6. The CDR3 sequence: CSGGTGGSYEQYF. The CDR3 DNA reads TGCAGCGGCGGAACGGGGGGCTCCTACGAGCAGTACTTC.

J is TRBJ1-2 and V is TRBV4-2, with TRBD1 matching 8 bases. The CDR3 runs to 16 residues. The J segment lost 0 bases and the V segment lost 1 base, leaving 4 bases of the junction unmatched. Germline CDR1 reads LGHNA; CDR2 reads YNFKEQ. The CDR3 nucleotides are TGTGCCAGCAGCCAAGTGTCAGGGGGCACTAACTATGGCTACACCTTC. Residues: CASSQVSGGTNYGYTF.

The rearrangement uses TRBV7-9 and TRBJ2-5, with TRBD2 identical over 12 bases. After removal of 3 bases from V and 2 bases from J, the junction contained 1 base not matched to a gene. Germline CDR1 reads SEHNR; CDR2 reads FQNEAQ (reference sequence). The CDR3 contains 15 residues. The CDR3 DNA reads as TGTGCCAGCAGCTTGACTAGCGGGGGACAAGAGACCCAGTACTTC. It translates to CASSLTSGGQETQYF.

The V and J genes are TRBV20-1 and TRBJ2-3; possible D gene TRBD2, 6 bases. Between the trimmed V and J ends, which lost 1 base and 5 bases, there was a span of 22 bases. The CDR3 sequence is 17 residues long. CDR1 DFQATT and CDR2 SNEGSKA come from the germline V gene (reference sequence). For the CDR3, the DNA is TGCAGTGCTAGAGGAACCTCTTTGACTAGTTCCCGAGATACGCAGTATTTT. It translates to CSARGTSLTSSRDTQYF.

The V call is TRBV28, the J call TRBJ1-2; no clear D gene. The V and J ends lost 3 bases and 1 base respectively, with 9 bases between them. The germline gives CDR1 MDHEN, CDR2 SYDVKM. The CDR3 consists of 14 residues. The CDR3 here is CASSLFRVNYGYTF. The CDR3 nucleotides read TGTGCCAGCAGTTTGTTCCGGGTTAACTATGGCTACACCTTC.